Listed below are T cell receptor beta chains from one sample, sequenced in a study of blood T cell repertoires in COVID-19. Data came from immunoSEQ multiplex PCR; TCRdb stores just in-frame clones and leaves some out. The sample records around 120,000 clones, 79% being singletons. Material: peripheral blood. These receptors were taken from a woman over 75 with acute or convalescent COVID-19. Both conserved end residues are trimmed from each CDR3.

V,J,length,CDR3
TRBV18,TRBJ1-1,13,ASSPRQIMNTEAF
TRBV5-1,TRBJ2-7,11,ASSLAQGDEQY
TRBV18,TRBJ2-7,14,ASSPSPDRGVHEQY
TRBV27,TRBJ2-2,13,ASRIQIGVPGELF
TRBV5-6,TRBJ1-3,13,ASSLGQGEGNTIY
TRBV5-1,TRBJ1-2,12,ASSLSKGEDGYT
TRBV25-1,TRBJ2-5,13,ASSEGRGVQETQY
TRBV27,TRBJ1-5,13,ASRGNRGADQPQH
TRBV27,TRBJ1-2,11,ASKSSGGYGYT
TRBV6-2/TRBV6-3,TRBJ1-1,11,ASSYNRATEAF
TRBV2,TRBJ2-2,14,ASSVLTRPNTGELF
TRBV25-1,TRBJ1-1,11,ASKDTVNTEAF
TRBV7-9,TRBJ2-5,11,ASSLALQETQY
TRBV3-1/TRBV3-2,TRBJ2-3,14,ASSQLRQGDTDTQY
TRBV5-1,TRBJ1-2,10,ASSWPGEGYT
TRBV30,TRBJ1-1,11,AWSTRADTEAF
TRBV7-2,TRBJ2-3,13,ASRRSGGRADTQY
TRBV13,TRBJ1-1,11,ASSLGGENEAF
TRBV6-6,TRBJ1-5,12,ASTRGRANQPQH
TRBV2,TRBJ1-6,13,ASSDDRGRGSPLH
TRBV6-2/TRBV6-3,TRBJ1-2,12,ASSRDRVTYGYT
TRBV6-5,TRBJ2-7,13,ASTRRGDGGYEQY
TRBV29-1,TRBJ1-3,11,SVEQNSGNTIY
TRBV5-1,TRBJ1-1,12,ASSLDSYNTEAF
TRBV11-1,TRBJ2-7,13,ASSLAGGPAYEQY
TRBV3-1/TRBV3-2,TRBJ2-1,13,ASSPGRSGYNEQF
TRBV7-2,TRBJ1-6,12,ASSLVTANSPLH
TRBV24-1,TRBJ2-1,16,ATSDSAGGPSSYNEQF
TRBV20-1,TRBJ1-2,9,SARAVAAPI
TRBV19,TRBJ1-4,12,ASGGRDSGEKLF
TRBV29-1,TRBJ2-1,12,SVSPLGVYNEQF
TRBV19,TRBJ2-1,13,ASSPTGGAYNEQF
TRBV19,TRBJ1-2,13,ASKPTPGIQFGYT
TRBV7-2,TRBJ1-1,13,ASSRGENMNTEAF
TRBV9,TRBJ1-2,12,ASSPAGGNYGYT
TRBV5-1,TRBJ2-2,13,ASSLGLLNTGELF
TRBV9,TRBJ2-1,13,ASSSRGGTGNEQF
TRBV6-1,TRBJ1-1,11,ASQGKMNTEAF
TRBV28,TRBJ1-2,11,ASSRWGGDGYT
TRBV7-2,TRBJ2-2,17,ASSLRTGSVLRSTGELF
TRBV5-1,TRBJ1-2,10,ASSLDRDGYT
TRBV9,TRBJ2-7,14,ASSVGDSAGSYEQY
TRBV5-1,TRBJ2-3,14,ASSFGRDRVTDTQY